This is a list of T cell receptor beta chains from one sample in a study of response to subunit inactivated influenza vaccine. TCRdb re-derived calls from the RT-PCR reads in MiXCR, one entry per CDR3 protein. The table shows 500,000 to 600,000 distinct CDR3 sequences, with less than 10% occurring only once. The sample was PBMCs from blood, taken about 23 months after vaccination. These receptors came from a man aged 50-75 years who received an inactivated influenza vaccine. Each CDR3 is given with its conserved first and last residue. The D gene is left open where the match is weak. For some rows the clone size is stated as once, few or many, or as a class when expanded; others skip it.

CDR3 protein: CASSQDIQTYGYTF; CDR3 DNA: TGTGCCAGCAGCCAAGATATACAGACCTATGGCTACACCTTC; D gene: .; V gene: TRBV3-1; clone size: few; CDR3 length: 14; J gene: TRBJ1-2
CDR3 protein: CASSYSRVSTDTQYF; CDR3 DNA: TGTGCCAGCAGTTACTCGCGGGTTAGCACAGATACGCAGTATTTT; D gene: .; V gene: TRBV6-2/TRBV6-3; clone size: few; CDR3 length: 15; J gene: TRBJ2-3
CDR3 protein: CASSFGTSGVYEQYF; CDR3 DNA: TGCGCCAGCAGCTTCGGGACTAGCGGGGTCTACGAGCAGTACTTC; D gene: TRBD2; V gene: TRBV5-1; clone size: many; CDR3 length: 15; J gene: TRBJ2-7
CDR3 protein: CASSLQGGVNEQFF; CDR3 DNA: TGTGCCAGCAGTTTACAGGGAGGCGTGAATGAGCAGTTCTTC; D gene: .; V gene: TRBV12-3/TRBV12-4; clone size: few; CDR3 length: 14; J gene: TRBJ2-1
CDR3 protein: CAISESKGNTDTQYF; CDR3 DNA: TGTGCCATCAGTGAGTCGAAAGGTAACACAGATACGCAGTATTTT; D gene: .; V gene: TRBV10-3; clone size: many; CDR3 length: 15; J gene: TRBJ2-3
CDR3 protein: CSVEGHRRDEQYF; CDR3 DNA: TGCAGCGTTGAAGGGCACCGCCGGGACGAGCAGTACTTC; D gene: .; V gene: TRBV29-1; clone size: many; CDR3 length: 13; J gene: TRBJ2-7
CDR3 protein: CATSDLQGTYNEQFF; CDR3 DNA: TGTGCCACCAGTGATTTACAGGGGACCTACAATGAGCAGTTCTTC; D gene: TRBD1; V gene: TRBV24-1; clone size: few; CDR3 length: 15; J gene: TRBJ2-1
CDR3 protein: CSASHGGFSETQYF; CDR3 DNA: TGCAGTGCTAGTCACGGGGGGTTCTCTGAGACCCAGTACTTC; D gene: TRBD2; V gene: TRBV20-1; clone size: once; CDR3 length: 14; J gene: TRBJ2-5
CDR3 protein: CASSGQPTIEKLFF; CDR3 DNA: TGTGCCAGCAGCGGACAGCCCACCATTGAAAAACTGTTTTTT; D gene: .; V gene: TRBV6-1; clone size: .; CDR3 length: 14; J gene: TRBJ1-4
CDR3 protein: CASSTSLGVETQYF; CDR3 DNA: TGTGCCAGCAGCACTAGCTTGGGTGTGGAGACCCAGTACTTC; D gene: .; V gene: TRBV3-1; clone size: many; CDR3 length: 14; J gene: TRBJ2-5
CDR3 protein: CASSLGLGTSGSIYEQYF; CDR3 DNA: TGCGCCAGCAGCTTGGGGCTTGGGACTAGCGGGAGTATCTACGAGCAGTACTTC; D gene: TRBD2; V gene: TRBV5-1; clone size: many; CDR3 length: 18; J gene: TRBJ2-7
CDR3 protein: CSARRPGTWETQYF; CDR3 DNA: TGCAGTGCTAGGCGACCCGGAACCTGGGAGACCCAGTACTTC; D gene: .; V gene: TRBV20-1; clone size: once; CDR3 length: 14; J gene: TRBJ2-5
CDR3 protein: CASSPGPKNIQYF; CDR3 DNA: TGTGCCAGCAGTCCAGGACCCAAAAACATTCAGTACTTC; D gene: .; V gene: TRBV12-3/TRBV12-4; clone size: many; CDR3 length: 13; J gene: TRBJ2-4
CDR3 protein: CASSTGTLERDTQYF; CDR3 DNA: TGTGCCAGCAGTACCGGGACTTTGGAGAGAGATACGCAGTATTTT; D gene: .; V gene: TRBV12-3/TRBV12-4; clone size: .; CDR3 length: 15; J gene: TRBJ2-3
CDR3 protein: CASSFSEYEQYF; CDR3 DNA: TGTGCCAGCAGTTTCTCCGAGTACGAGCAGTACTTC; D gene: .; V gene: TRBV28; clone size: .; CDR3 length: 12; J gene: TRBJ2-7
CDR3 protein: CASSVQGGGRETQYF; CDR3 DNA: TGTGCCAGCAGCGTACAGGGCGGAGGTAGAGAGACCCAGTACTTC; D gene: .; V gene: TRBV7-9; clone size: few; CDR3 length: 15; J gene: TRBJ2-5
CDR3 protein: CASSPPRRVNEQFF; CDR3 DNA: TGTGCCAGCAGCCCCCCCCGCAGGGTCAATGAGCAGTTCTTC; D gene: .; V gene: TRBV11-2; clone size: .; CDR3 length: 14; J gene: TRBJ2-1
CDR3 protein: CASSQWDRGRERETQYF; CDR3 DNA: TGCGCCAGCAGCCAGTGGGACAGGGGGCGGGAAAGAGAGACCCAGTACTTC; D gene: TRBD1; V gene: TRBV4-3; clone size: many; CDR3 length: 17; J gene: TRBJ2-5
CDR3 protein: CASSLGDRPFGQYF; CDR3 DNA: TGTGCCAGCAGCTTGGGGGACAGGCCATTCGGGCAGTACTTC; D gene: TRBD1; V gene: TRBV5-6; clone size: .; CDR3 length: 14; J gene: TRBJ2-7
CDR3 protein: CSASGDRYEQYF; CDR3 DNA: TGCAGTGCTAGCGGGGACCGCTACGAGCAGTACTTC; D gene: .; V gene: TRBV20-1; clone size: few; CDR3 length: 12; J gene: TRBJ2-7
CDR3 protein: CASSGTSGKWASTDTQYF; CDR3 DNA: TGTGCCAGCAGTGGAACTAGCGGGAAATGGGCTAGCACAGATACGCAGTATTTT; D gene: TRBD2; V gene: TRBV25-1; clone size: many; CDR3 length: 18; J gene: TRBJ2-3
CDR3 protein: CASSLPRQRNNEQFF; CDR3 DNA: TGTGCCAGCAGCTTACCCCGACAGCGGAACAATGAGCAGTTCTTC; D gene: .; V gene: TRBV7-8; clone size: .; CDR3 length: 15; J gene: TRBJ2-1
CDR3 protein: CASSYLRTNEQFF; CDR3 DNA: TGTGCCAGCAGTTACTTACGGACCAATGAGCAGTTCTTC; D gene: .; V gene: TRBV6-2/TRBV6-3; clone size: many; CDR3 length: 13; J gene: TRBJ2-1
CDR3 protein: CASSLSTGSTQYF; CDR3 DNA: TGTGCCAGCAGCTTATCGACAGGGAGTACGCAGTATTTT; D gene: TRBD1; V gene: TRBV7-9; clone size: few; CDR3 length: 13; J gene: TRBJ2-3
CDR3 protein: CASSFGAEQFF; CDR3 DNA: TGTGCCAGCAGTTTTGGGGCTGAGCAGTTCTTC; D gene: .; V gene: TRBV12-3/TRBV12-4; clone size: many; CDR3 length: 11; J gene: TRBJ2-1
CDR3 protein: CASRGDSDTQYF; CDR3 DNA: TGCGCCAGCCGCGGAGATTCAGATACGCAGTATTTT; D gene: .; V gene: TRBV5-1; clone size: few; CDR3 length: 12; J gene: TRBJ2-3
CDR3 protein: CASSQEGNFGHSPLHF; CDR3 DNA: TGTGCCAGCAGCCAAGAAGGGAATTTTGGGCATTCACCCCTCCACTTT; D gene: .; V gene: TRBV4-2; clone size: .; CDR3 length: 16; J gene: TRBJ1-6
CDR3 protein: CATSVNSNQPQHF; CDR3 DNA: TGTGCCACCAGTGTAAATAGCAATCAGCCCCAGCATTTT; D gene: .; V gene: TRBV24-1; clone size: few; CDR3 length: 13; J gene: TRBJ1-5
CDR3 protein: CASSLVGTGINTGELFF; CDR3 DNA: TGCGCCAGCAGCTTGGTCGGGACAGGTATCAACACCGGGGAGCTGTTTTTT; D gene: TRBD1; V gene: TRBV5-1; clone size: few; CDR3 length: 17; J gene: TRBJ2-2
CDR3 protein: CAIRERTGPYEQYF; CDR3 DNA: TGTGCCATCAGAGAGAGGACAGGGCCCTACGAGCAGTACTTC; D gene: TRBD1; V gene: TRBV10-3; clone size: .; CDR3 length: 14; J gene: TRBJ2-7
CDR3 protein: CASSLTSGRIEFF; CDR3 DNA: TGTGCCAGCAGTTTAACTAGCGGGAGGATTGAGTTCTTC; D gene: TRBD2; V gene: TRBV12-3/TRBV12-4; clone size: few; CDR3 length: 13; J gene: TRBJ2-1
CDR3 protein: CASSLWSGGDQPQHF; CDR3 DNA: TGCGCCAGCAGCTTGTGGTCAGGGGGGGATCAGCCCCAGCATTTT; D gene: TRBD1; V gene: TRBV5-1; clone size: .; CDR3 length: 15; J gene: TRBJ1-5
CDR3 protein: CSARETGSFSNEQYF; CDR3 DNA: TGCAGTGCTAGAGAAACGGGGTCATTTAGCAACGAGCAGTACTTC; D gene: .; V gene: TRBV20-1; clone size: few; CDR3 length: 15; J gene: TRBJ2-7
CDR3 protein: CASTPMPFNTEAFF; CDR3 DNA: TGTGCCAGTACCCCAATGCCCTTTAACACTGAAGCTTTCTTT; D gene: .; V gene: TRBV19; clone size: .; CDR3 length: 14; J gene: TRBJ1-1
CDR3 protein: CASSIVRTGDSNQPQHF; CDR3 DNA: TGTGCCAGTAGTATAGTAAGAACAGGGGATAGCAATCAGCCCCAGCATTTT; D gene: TRBD1; V gene: TRBV19; clone size: .; CDR3 length: 17; J gene: TRBJ1-5
CDR3 protein: CASSPFQVGNSNQPQHF; CDR3 DNA: TGTGCCAGCTCACCTTTCCAGGTCGGGAATAGCAATCAGCCCCAGCATTTT; D gene: .; V gene: TRBV18; clone size: .; CDR3 length: 17; J gene: TRBJ1-5
CDR3 protein: CAISPQETQYF; CDR3 DNA: TGTGCCATCAGTCCCCAAGAGACCCAGTACTTC; D gene: .; V gene: TRBV10-3; clone size: many; CDR3 length: 11; J gene: TRBJ2-5
CDR3 protein: CASSSTGGAGNTIYF; CDR3 DNA: TGCGCCAGCAGCTCAACAGGGGGCGCGGGAAACACCATATATTTT; D gene: TRBD1; V gene: TRBV5-1; clone size: .; CDR3 length: 15; J gene: TRBJ1-3
CDR3 protein: CASSTRETQYF; CDR3 DNA: TGTGCCAGCAGTACCCGGGAGACCCAGTACTTC; D gene: .; V gene: TRBV27; clone size: few; CDR3 length: 11; J gene: TRBJ2-5
CDR3 protein: CASSFSGGVPGELFF; CDR3 DNA: TGTGCCAGCAGCTTTAGCGGGGGGGTTCCCGGGGAGCTGTTTTTT; D gene: TRBD2; V gene: TRBV11-2; clone size: .; CDR3 length: 15; J gene: TRBJ2-2
CDR3 protein: CASSLGWPNEQYF; CDR3 DNA: TGCGCCAGCAGCTTGGGTTGGCCCAACGAGCAGTACTTC; D gene: .; V gene: TRBV5-1; clone size: few; CDR3 length: 13; J gene: TRBJ2-7
CDR3 protein: CSADRGRQETQYF; CDR3 DNA: TGCAGTGCTGACAGGGGGCGGCAAGAGACCCAGTACTTC; D gene: TRBD1; V gene: TRBV20-1; clone size: many; CDR3 length: 13; J gene: TRBJ2-5
CDR3 protein: CASRRQGADTQYF; CDR3 DNA: TGTGCCAGCAGGCGACAGGGGGCAGATACGCAGTATTTT; D gene: TRBD1; V gene: TRBV6-2/TRBV6-3; clone size: .; CDR3 length: 13; J gene: TRBJ2-3
CDR3 protein: CATSRGGLAFYEQYF; CDR3 DNA: TGTGCCACCAGCAGAGGGGGACTAGCCTTCTACGAGCAGTACTTC; D gene: TRBD2; V gene: TRBV15; clone size: few; CDR3 length: 15; J gene: TRBJ2-7
CDR3 protein: CASSPGTGSFDGYTF; CDR3 DNA: TGTGCCAGCTCCCCCGGGACAGGCTCCTTCGATGGCTACACCTTC; D gene: TRBD1; V gene: TRBV18; clone size: many; CDR3 length: 15; J gene: TRBJ1-2
CDR3 protein: CASSQDPSGGRYNEQFF; CDR3 DNA: TGCGCCAGCAGCCAAGATCCTAGCGGGGGGCGGTACAATGAGCAGTTCTTC; D gene: TRBD2; V gene: TRBV4-3; clone size: few; CDR3 length: 17; J gene: TRBJ2-1
CDR3 protein: CASSQGTGEEQYF; CDR3 DNA: TGTGCCAGCAGCCAAGGGACAGGTGAAGAGCAGTACTTC; D gene: TRBD1; V gene: TRBV7-2; clone size: .; CDR3 length: 13; J gene: TRBJ2-7
CDR3 protein: CASRPSSLTEQYF; CDR3 DNA: TGTGCCAGCAGGCCCTCCTCCTTGACAGAGCAGTACTTC; D gene: .; V gene: TRBV12-3/TRBV12-4; clone size: many; CDR3 length: 13; J gene: TRBJ2-7
CDR3 protein: CASSLEYGQPNQPQHF; CDR3 DNA: TGCGCCAGCAGCCTCGAATACGGACAGCCCAATCAGCCCCAGCATTTT; D gene: .; V gene: TRBV4-1; clone size: many; CDR3 length: 16; J gene: TRBJ1-5
CDR3 protein: CSARLPVRWDRAYEQYF; CDR3 DNA: TGCAGTGCTAGACTCCCCGTGCGGTGGGACAGGGCCTACGAGCAGTACTTC; D gene: TRBD1; V gene: TRBV20-1; clone size: .; CDR3 length: 17; J gene: TRBJ2-7
CDR3 protein: CASSLAGGRMAQYF; CDR3 DNA: TGTGCCAGCAGTTTAGCCGGGGGGCGCATGGCCCAGTACTTC; D gene: .; V gene: TRBV12-3/TRBV12-4; clone size: many; CDR3 length: 14; J gene: TRBJ2-5
CDR3 protein: CASSRGSPGSYTF; CDR3 DNA: TGTGCCAGCAGCCGCGGATCTCCGGGGAGCTACACCTTC; D gene: .; V gene: TRBV12-3/TRBV12-4; clone size: .; CDR3 length: 13; J gene: TRBJ1-2